This record covers a single TCR beta chain. The antigen is undetermined. Quantitative 5'-RACE was performed with molecular barcodes, and it yielded the TCR beta libraries. TCRdb redid the calling of the 5' RACE reads with MiXCR, one entry per CDR3 protein. The table lists approximately 550,000 distinct CDR3 sequences, about an eighth of them singletons, with approximately 6.3% in the top ten. This record belongs to a study of CD8 T cells in ankylosing spondylitis. Points from the study as a whole: Ankylosing spondylitis blood appeared to carry a characteristic TCR beta motif of seven to nine highly homologous variants. Within peripheral blood, clones linked to disease were CD8+ and relatively rare.

Trimming removed 4 bases at V and 2 bases at J, with 15 bases between. The germline CDR1 and CDR2 sequences are SGHKS and YYEKEE (reference sequence). This CDR3 region has 16 residues. This chain links TRBV5-5 with TRBJ2-2, with no clear D. The material sequenced was blood, either unsorted or a sorted T cell fraction (not recorded which). This clonotype was sampled from a male donor with ankylosing spondylitis. CDR3 loop: CASSPRSDINTGELFF. The CDR3 DNA reads TGTGCCAGCAGCCCGAGGTCAGACATAAACACCGGGGAGCTGTTTTTT.